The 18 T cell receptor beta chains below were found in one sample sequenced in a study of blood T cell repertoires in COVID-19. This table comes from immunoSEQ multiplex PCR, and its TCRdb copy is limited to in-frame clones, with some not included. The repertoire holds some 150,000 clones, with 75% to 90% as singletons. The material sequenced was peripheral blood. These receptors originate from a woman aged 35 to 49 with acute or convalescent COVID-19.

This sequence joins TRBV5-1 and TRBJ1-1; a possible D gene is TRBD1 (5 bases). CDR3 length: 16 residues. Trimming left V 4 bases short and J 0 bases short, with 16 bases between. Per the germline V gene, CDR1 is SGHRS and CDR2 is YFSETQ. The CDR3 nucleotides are TGCGCCAGCAGCAAACCAGGGCCTACAATGAACACTGAAGCTTTCTTT. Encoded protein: CASSKPGPTMNTEAFF.

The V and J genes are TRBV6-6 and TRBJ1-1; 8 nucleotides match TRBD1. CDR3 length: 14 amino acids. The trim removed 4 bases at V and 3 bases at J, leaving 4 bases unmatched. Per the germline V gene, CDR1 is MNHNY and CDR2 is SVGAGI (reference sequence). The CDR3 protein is CASSSGTGDTEAFF. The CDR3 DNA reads TGTGCCAGCAGTTCGGGGACAGGAGACACTGAAGCTTTCTTT.

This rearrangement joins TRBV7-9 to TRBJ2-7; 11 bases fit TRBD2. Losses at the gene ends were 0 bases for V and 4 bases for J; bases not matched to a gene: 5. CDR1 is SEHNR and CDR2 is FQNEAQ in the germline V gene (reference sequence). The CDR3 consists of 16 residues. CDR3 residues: CASSLAGGLADYEQYF. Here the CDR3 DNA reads TGTGCCAGCAGCTTAGCGGGGGGACTAGCGGATTACGAGCAGTACTTC.

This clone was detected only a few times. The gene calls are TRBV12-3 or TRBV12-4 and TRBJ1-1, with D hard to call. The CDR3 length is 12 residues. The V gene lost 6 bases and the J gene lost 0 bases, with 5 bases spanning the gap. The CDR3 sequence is CASREMNTEAFF. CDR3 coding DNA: TGTGCCAGCAGAGAGATGAACACTGAAGCTTTCTTT.

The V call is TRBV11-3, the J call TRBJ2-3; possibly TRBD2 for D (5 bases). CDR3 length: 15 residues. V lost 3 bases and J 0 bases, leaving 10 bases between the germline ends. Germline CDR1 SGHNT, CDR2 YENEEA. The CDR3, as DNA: TGTGCCAGCAGCTTCGCGGGTAAGAGCACAGATACGCAGTATTTT. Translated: CASSFAGKSTDTQYF.

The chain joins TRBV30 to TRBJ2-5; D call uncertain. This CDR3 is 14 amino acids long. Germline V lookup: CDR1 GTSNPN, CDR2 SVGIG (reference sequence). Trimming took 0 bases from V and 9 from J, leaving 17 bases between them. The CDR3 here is CAWSVPQSARAQYF. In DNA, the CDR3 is TGTGCCTGGAGTGTACCGCAGTCCGCCCGGGCCCAGTACTTC.

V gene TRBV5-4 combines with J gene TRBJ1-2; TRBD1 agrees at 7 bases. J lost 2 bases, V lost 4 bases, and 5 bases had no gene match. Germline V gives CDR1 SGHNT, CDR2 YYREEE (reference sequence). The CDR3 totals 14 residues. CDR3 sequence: CASSQGQENYGYTF. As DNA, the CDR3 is TGTGCCAGCAGCCAAGGACAGGAGAACTATGGCTACACCTTC. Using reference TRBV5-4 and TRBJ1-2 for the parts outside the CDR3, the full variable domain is ETGVTQSPTHLIKTRGQQVTLRCSSQSGHNTVSWYQQALGQGPQFIFQYYREEENGRGNFPPRFSGLQFPNYSSELNVNALELDDSALYLCASSQGQENYGYTFGSGTRLTVV.

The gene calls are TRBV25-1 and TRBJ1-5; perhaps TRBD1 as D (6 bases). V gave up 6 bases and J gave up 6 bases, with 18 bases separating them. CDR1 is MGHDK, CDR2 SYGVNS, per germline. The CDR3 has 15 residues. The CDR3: CASSLGGGESQPQHF. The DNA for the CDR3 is TGTGCCAGCAGCCTAGGGGGAGGGGAAAGTCAGCCCCAGCATTTT.

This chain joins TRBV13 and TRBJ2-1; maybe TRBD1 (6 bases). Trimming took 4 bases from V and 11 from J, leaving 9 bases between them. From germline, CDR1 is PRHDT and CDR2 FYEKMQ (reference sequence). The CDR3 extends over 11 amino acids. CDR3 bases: TGTGCCAGCAGCTATACAGGGCAGCAGTTCTTC. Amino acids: CASSYTGQQFF.

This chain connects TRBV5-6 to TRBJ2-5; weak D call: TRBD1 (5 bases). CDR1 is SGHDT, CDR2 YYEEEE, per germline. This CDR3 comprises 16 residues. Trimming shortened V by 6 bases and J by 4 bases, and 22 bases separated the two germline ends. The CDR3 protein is CASNEILRVGLETQYF. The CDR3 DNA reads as TGTGCCAGCAATGAAATACTCAGGGTGGGGCTAGAGACCCAGTACTTC.

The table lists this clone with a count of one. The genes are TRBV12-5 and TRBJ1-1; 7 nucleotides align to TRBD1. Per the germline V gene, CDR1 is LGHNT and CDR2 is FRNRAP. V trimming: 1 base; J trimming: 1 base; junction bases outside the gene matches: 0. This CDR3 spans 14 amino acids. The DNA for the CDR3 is TGTGCTAGTGGTTTGGGGACAGGGAACACTGAAGCTTTCTTT. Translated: CASGLGTGNTEAFF.

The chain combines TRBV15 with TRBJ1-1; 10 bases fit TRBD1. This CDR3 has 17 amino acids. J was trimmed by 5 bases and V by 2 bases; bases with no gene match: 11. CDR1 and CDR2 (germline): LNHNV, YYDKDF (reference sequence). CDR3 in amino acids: CATSRPSTGGWSTEAFF. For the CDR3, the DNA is TGTGCCACCAGCAGACCTTCGACAGGGGGCTGGAGTACTGAAGCTTTCTTT.

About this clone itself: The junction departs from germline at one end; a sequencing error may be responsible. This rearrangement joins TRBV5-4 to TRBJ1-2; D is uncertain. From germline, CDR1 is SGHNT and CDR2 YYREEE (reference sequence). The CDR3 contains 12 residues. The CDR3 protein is CASSLGRHSVSF. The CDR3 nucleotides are TGTGCCAGCAGCTTGGGACGACACTCCGTATCCTTC.

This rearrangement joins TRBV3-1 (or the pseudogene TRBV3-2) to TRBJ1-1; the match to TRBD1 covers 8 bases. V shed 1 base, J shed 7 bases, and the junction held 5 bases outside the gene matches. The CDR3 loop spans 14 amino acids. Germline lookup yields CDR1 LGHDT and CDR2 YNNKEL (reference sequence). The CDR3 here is CASSQAGGDLEAFF. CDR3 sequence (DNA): TGTGCCAGCAGCCAAGCAGGGGGCGACCTTGAAGCTTTCTTT.

CDR3 protein: CASSLEFGTEAYEKLFF. CDR3 sequence (DNA): TGCGCCAGCAGCTTGGAGTTCGGGACAGAAGCTTATGAAAAACTGTTTTTT. The V and J genes are TRBV5-1 and TRBJ1-4; 7 bases are shared with TRBD1. V dropped 0 bases and J dropped 6; count of bases not matched to a gene: 11. CDR3 size: 17 residues. Germline CDR1 reads SGHRS; CDR2 reads YFSETQ. Complete variable domain (other parts from reference TRBV5-1 and TRBJ1-4): KAGVTQTPRYLIKTRGQQVTLSCSPISGHRSVSWYQQTPGQGLQFLFEYFSETQRNKGNFPGRFSGRQFSNSRSEMNVSTLELGDSALYLCASSLEFGTEAYEKLFFGSGTQLSVL.

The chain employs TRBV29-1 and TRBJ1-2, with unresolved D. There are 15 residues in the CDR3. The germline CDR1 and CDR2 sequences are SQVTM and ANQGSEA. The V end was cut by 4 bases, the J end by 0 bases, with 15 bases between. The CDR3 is CSVARSTSTNYGYTF. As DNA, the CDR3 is TGCAGCGTTGCAAGATCAACCTCTACTAACTATGGCTACACCTTC.

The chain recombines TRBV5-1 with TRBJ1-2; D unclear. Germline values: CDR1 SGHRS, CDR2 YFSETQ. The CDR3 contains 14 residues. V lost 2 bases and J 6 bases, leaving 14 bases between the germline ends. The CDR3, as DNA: TGCGCCAGCAGCTTCGGGTCCCCCGGTAATGGCTACACCTTC. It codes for CASSFGSPGNGYTF.

The CDR3 DNA sequence: TGTGCCAGCAGCTTCGTAAGGAGGGGTGAAGCTTTCTTT. Protein sequence: CASSFVRRGEAFF. V and J are TRBV12-1 and TRBJ1-1. TRBV12-1 is listed as a pseudogene. This CDR3 is built from 13 residues.